The 13 T cell receptor beta chains in this list originate from one sample, sequenced in a study of a mutant IDH1 vaccine in newly diagnosed glioma. Antigens for these TCRs are unknown. Data came from immunoSEQ multiplex PCR; TCRdb stores just in-frame clones and leaves some out. The top ten hold more than 0.55% of the sample, which has 95,000 to 120,000 clones, 75% to 90% seen once. Time point: week 11, during vaccination. Doses of 300 ug of mutant IDH1 20-mer peptide were given with topical imiquimod. The specimen comprised PBMCs, sampled from a glioma patient whose treatment included an IDH1 peptide vaccine. The receptors here all came from a woman between 45 and 65 years old with glioma.

Comment on this clone: This sample includes further DNA sequences coding for the same CDR3. This sequence joins TRBV9 and TRBJ1-5; D call uncertain. The ends were cut back, 0 bases at V and 2 bases at J, with 9 bases in the middle. The CDR3 extends over 15 amino acids. Germline V lookup: CDR1 SGDLS, CDR2 YYNGEE. CDR3 sequence: CASSVDGRGNQPQHF. The CDR3 nucleotides read TGTGCCAGCAGCGTAGACGGTAGGGGCAATCAGCCCCAGCATTTT.

J is TRBJ2-7 and V is TRBV10-3; 11 bases map to TRBD2. V lost 7 bases, J lost 0 bases, and 8 bases stayed unmatched. Germline CDR1 is ENHRY and CDR2 is SYGVKD. The CDR3 spans 16 residues. This chain's CDR3 is CAINSGTSGSSYEQYF. The CDR3 DNA is TGTGCCATCAACTCCGGGACTAGCGGAAGCTCCTACGAGCAGTACTTC.

The V and J genes are TRBV30 and TRBJ2-5; 10 bases are a match to TRBD1. Germline V gives CDR1 GTSNPN, CDR2 SVGIG (reference sequence). V shed 5 bases and J 5 bases; nucleotides not matched to a gene: 5. The CDR3 spans 13 residues. The CDR3 protein is CAWDRGRRETQYF. In nucleotides, the CDR3 is TGTGCCTGGGACAGGGGGCGCCGGGAGACCCAGTACTTC. Supplemented by reference TRBV30 and TRBJ2-5, the full variable domain reads SQTIHQWPATLVQPVGSPLSLECTVEGTSNPNLYWYRQAAGRGLQLLFYSVGIGQISSEVPQNLSASRPQDRQFILSSKKLLLSDSGFYLCAWDRGRRETQYFGPGTRLLVL.

V usage is TRBV5-4 and J usage is TRBJ1-2; TRBD1 is a possible D gene (5 bases). Trimming shortened V by 0 bases and J by 2 bases, and 14 bases separated the two germline ends. Germline V gene lookup returns CDR1 SGHNT and CDR2 YYREEE (reference sequence). The length of the CDR3 is 16 residues. CDR3 region: CASSLGSGTANYGYTF. CDR3 coding DNA: TGTGCCAGCAGCTTGGGTTCCGGGACCGCGAACTATGGCTACACCTTC.

This clone was counted only a few times. V gene TRBV30 combines with J gene TRBJ2-7, with 11 bases that match TRBD1. CDR1 GTSNPN and CDR2 SVGIG come from the germline V gene (reference sequence). This CDR3 contains 16 residues. With 1 base clipped from V and 2 bases from J, the junction kept 7 bases outside the gene matches. The CDR3, as DNA: TGTGCCTGGAGTGGCTACGGACAGGGGGCTCCCTACGAGCAGTACTTC. Its translation is CAWSGYGQGAPYEQYF.

This rearrangement joins TRBV6-5 to TRBJ1-5; weak D call: TRBD1 (6 bases). There are 15 residues in the CDR3. The ends were cut back, 5 bases at V and 3 bases at J, with 14 bases in the middle. CDR1 is MNHEY, CDR2 SVGAGI, per germline. As DNA, the CDR3 is TGTGCCAGCAGTCCACGACAGGCGTCCAATCAGCCCCAGCATTTT. Translation gives CASSPRQASNQPQHF.

The genes are TRBV5-1 and TRBJ2-7; the match to TRBD2 covers 9 bases. With 4 bases clipped from V and 5 bases from J, the junction kept 7 bases outside the gene matches. CDR3 length equals 14 residues. CDR1 is SGHRS, CDR2 YFSETQ, per germline. CDR3: CASSEIAGDHEQYF. The CDR3 nucleotides read TGCGCCAGCAGCGAGATAGCGGGGGATCACGAGCAGTACTTC. Together with reference TRBV5-1 and TRBJ2-7, the CDR3 gives the full variable domain: KAGVTQTPRYLIKTRGQQVTLSCSPISGHRSVSWYQQTPGQGLQFLFEYFSETQRNKGNFPGRFSGRQFSNSRSEMNVSTLELGDSALYLCASSEIAGDHEQYFGPGTRLTVT.

This chain links TRBV29-1 with TRBJ2-7; 9 bases are a match to TRBD1. Germline values: CDR1 SQVTM, CDR2 ANQGSEA. There are 15 residues in the CDR3. V shed 0 bases, J shed 4 bases, and the junction held 7 bases outside the gene matches. In nucleotides, the CDR3 is TGCAGCGTTGAAGATTCGGGACAGGGAGGATACGAGCAGTACTTC. Translation gives CSVEDSGQGGYEQYF.

This chain uses TRBV5-6 with TRBJ1-1; D possibly corresponds to TRBD1 (5 bases). The CDR3 is 13 amino acids. The germline V and J ends were trimmed by 2 bases and 7 bases, with 12 bases remaining between them. From germline, CDR1 is SGHDT and CDR2 YYEEEE. The CDR3 coding sequence is TGTGCCAGCAGCTTTCTGGGGGAAGGTGAAGCTTTCTTT. This sequence encodes CASSFLGEGEAFF. The complete variable domain, with remaining parts taken from reference TRBV5-6 and TRBJ1-1, reads DAGVTQSPTHLIKTRGQQVTLRCSPKSGHDTVSWYQQALGQGPQFIFQYYEEEERQRGNFPDRFSGHQFPNYSSELNVNALLLGDSALYLCASSFLGEGEAFFGQGTRLTVV.

The chain has TRBV27 and TRBJ2-7, with 7 positions matching TRBD2. The CDR3 length is 14 residues. In germline, CDR1 is MNHEY, CDR2 SMNVEV (reference sequence). V lost 8 bases, J lost 2 bases, and 9 bases stayed unmatched. CDR3 nucleotide sequence: TGTGCCAGCCGTATGCTTCTAGCGGCCTACGAGCAGTACTTC. Translating it yields CASRMLLAAYEQYF.

The CDR3: CASSHRTVLNYGYTF. CDR3 nucleotides: TGTGCCAGCAGCCACCGAACGGTCCTTAACTATGGCTACACCTTC. The chain carries TRBV6-6 and TRBJ1-2; D uncertain. The CDR3 length is 15 residues. CDR1 and CDR2 (germline): MNHNY, SVGAGI (reference sequence). V was clipped by 6 bases and J by 1 base, with 15 bases between them.

This clone was recorded only once. The genes are TRBV7-9 and TRBJ1-1; D unresolved. Trimming shortened V by 1 base and J by 0 bases, and 12 bases separated the two germline ends. The CDR3 length is 16 residues. Germline V gives CDR1 SEHNR, CDR2 FQNEAQ (reference sequence). In nucleotides, the CDR3 is TGTGCCAGCAGCTTAGTGGGTGCAGAAATGAACACTGAAGCTTTCTTT. Amino acid sequence: CASSLVGAEMNTEAFF.

This clone has just a few counts. The rearrangement joins TRBV21-1 to TRBJ1-1. TRBV21-1 is recorded as a pseudogene. This CDR3 contains 12 residues. The CDR3 bases are TGTGCCAGCAGCGAGGCGAACACTGAAGCTTTCTTT. Its protein is CASSEANTEAFF.